The 19 T cell receptor beta chains below all came from one sample that was sequenced in a study of T-cell reconstitution after alpha-beta-depleted transplantation in children. Using unique molecular identifiers, the investigators prepared the TCRbeta library. TCRdb passed the PCR reads through MiXCR, listing each CDR3 protein once. This table holds some 500,000 distinct CDR3 sequences, about 33% found once. The sequencing here drew on PBMCs from the stem cell graft donor, taken from the stem cell graft. These receptors originate from a human donor who donated a stem cell graft to a child with aplastic anemia.

This rearrangement joins TRBV5-1 to TRBJ1-1; D unresolved. V lost 1 base and J 1 base, leaving 14 bases between the germline ends. This CDR3 has 16 amino acids. Germline V lookup: CDR1 SGHRS, CDR2 YFSETQ. The CDR3 loop is CASSLWPGSANTEAFF. Here the CDR3 DNA reads TGCGCCAGCAGCTTGTGGCCAGGTTCCGCGAACACTGAAGCTTTCTTT. The entire variable domain, with the rest obtained from reference TRBV5-1 and TRBJ1-1, is as follows: KAGVTQTPRYLIKTRGQQVTLSCSPISGHRSVSWYQQTPGQGLQFLFEYFSETQRNKGNFPGRFSGRQFSNSRSEMNVSTLELGDSALYLCASSLWPGSANTEAFFGQGTRLTVV.

This clonotype was detected many times. The rearrangement joins TRBV7-2 to TRBJ2-7; TRBD2 might be the D (5 bases). This CDR3 spans 13 amino acids. Germline CDR1 reads SGHTA; CDR2 reads FQGNSA. Deletions cut 0 bases from V and 4 bases from J, with 7 bases between. CDR3 nucleotide sequence: TGTGCCAGCAGCTTAGCTCGGGGTTACGAGCAGTACTTC. This encodes CASSLARGYEQYF. Full variable domain (outside the CDR3, taken from reference TRBV7-2 and TRBJ2-7): GAGVSQSPSNKVTEKGKDVELRCDPISGHTALYWYRQSLGQGLEFLIYFQGNSAPDKSGLPSDRFSAERTGGSVSTLTIQRTQQEDSAVYLCASSLARGYEQYFGPGTRLTVT.

This clonotype showed up just a few times. This chain uses TRBV7-2 with TRBJ2-7, with TRBD2 matching 7 bases. CDR3 length equals 15 residues. The V segment lost 2 bases and the J segment 4 bases; nucleotides outside the gene matches: 8. Germline assignment: CDR1 SGHTA and CDR2 FQGNSA. The CDR3 DNA is TGTGCCAGCAGCTTACTAGCGGACCAAGTGTACGAGCAGTACTTC. Amino acids: CASSLLADQVYEQYF.

CDR3 nucleotides: TGTGCCAGCAGCCAGGACACAGGGGTCGCCACTGAAGCTTTCTTT. The encoded protein is CASSQDTGVATEAFF. V gene TRBV5-5 combines with J gene TRBJ1-1; 7 nucleotides agree with TRBD1. This CDR3 region has 15 residues. The J segment lost 4 bases and the V segment lost 4 bases, leaving 10 bases of the junction unmatched. Germline V gene lookup returns CDR1 SGHKS and CDR2 YYEKEE (reference sequence).

CDR3 residues: CASGLSGGSTEAFF. The DNA of the CDR3 is TGTGCTAGTGGTTTGTCTGGGGGTTCCACTGAAGCTTTCTTT. V gene TRBV12-5 combines with J gene TRBJ1-1, with D perhaps matching TRBD1 (5 bases). CDR3 length: 14 residues. The V end was cut by 2 bases, the J end by 4 bases, with 11 bases between. Germline V gene data show CDR1 as LGHNT and CDR2 as FRNRAP.

This clonotype came up a few times. The V gene is TRBV6-1, the J gene TRBJ2-3, with TRBD2 as a possible D gene (5 bases). This CDR3 has 14 residues. The V end was cut by 5 bases, the J end by 0 bases, with 9 bases between. The germline V gene encodes CDR1 MNHNS and CDR2 SASEGT. Here the CDR3 DNA reads TGTGCCAGCAGTCCAGCGGAAAGCACAGATACGCAGTATTTT. Its protein is CASSPAESTDTQYF.

The V gene is TRBV12-3 or TRBV12-4, the J gene TRBJ2-1; D gene uncertain. The CDR3 length is 13 residues. Trimming stripped 4 bases from V and 7 bases from J, with 11 bases between. As DNA, the CDR3 is TGTGCCAGCAGTTCGTACTTGGGAAATGAGCAGTTCTTC. It specifies CASSSYLGNEQFF.

V usage is TRBV11-2 and J usage is TRBJ2-3; 10 bases line up with TRBD2. The CDR3 is 15 amino acids. Looked up from germline, CDR1 is SGHAT and CDR2 is FQNNGV. V shed 5 bases and J 8 bases; nucleotides not matched to a gene: 10. DNA for the CDR3: TGTGCCAGCAGCCCCCTAGCGGGAGAAGCGGGTACGCAGTATTTT. Translation: CASSPLAGEAGTQYF.

V is TRBV12-3 or TRBV12-4 and J is TRBJ2-2; maybe TRBD1 (6 bases). This CDR3 spans 14 amino acids. The V end lost 10 bases, the J end lost 4 bases, and 16 bases lay between the germline ends. The CDR3 DNA reads as TGTGCCACCAGACCGGGACAATCCACCGGGGAGCTGTTTTTT. It is translated as CATRPGQSTGELFF.

V usage is TRBV27 and J usage is TRBJ2-7, with TRBD2 identical over 7 bases. Germline CDR1 is MNHEY and CDR2 is SMNVEV (reference sequence). CDR3 size: 13 residues. V gave up 5 bases and J gave up 7 bases; unmatched junction bases: 8. The CDR3 DNA is TGTGCCAGCAGTAAGACTAGCTGGGGGGAGCAGTACTTC. Translation: CASSKTSWGEQYF.

This chain uses TRBV20-1 with TRBJ1-5; TRBD1 might be the D (6 bases). Trimming pared 0 bases from V and 0 bases from J, leaving 21 bases between. This CDR3 spans 19 amino acids. Germline V CDR1 and CDR2: DFQATT, SNEGSKA (reference sequence). CDR3 sequence reads: CSARDRSYIDRSSNQPQHF. The CDR3, as DNA: TGCAGTGCTAGAGATCGATCTTACATAGACAGGAGTAGCAATCAGCCCCAGCATTTT.

This clonotype was found a few times. The CDR3 DNA reads TGTGCCAGCAGTTTAGGTGTGGGGGTGACAGGGGATCACACAGATACGCAGTATTTT. The encoded protein is CASSLGVGVTGDHTDTQYF. This chain joins TRBV27 and TRBJ2-3, with 8 bases fitting TRBD1. CDR3 length equals 19 residues. V trimming: 2 bases; J trimming: 2 bases; junction bases outside the gene matches: 15. Germline V lookup: CDR1 MNHEY, CDR2 SMNVEV (reference sequence).

This chain connects TRBV6-5 to TRBJ1-2; no definite D call. The germline V gene has CDR1 MNHEY and CDR2 SVGAGI. Trimming took 3 bases from V and 5 from J, leaving 16 bases between them. This CDR3 has 15 amino acids. As DNA, the CDR3 is TGTGCCAGCAGTTATGTAATCGAGAGAACGTATGGCTACACCTTC. It yields the protein CASSYVIERTYGYTF.

The CDR3 bases are TGTGCCAGCAGTTACACGCCAGGCCCTAGAGAAAAACTGTTTTTT. The encoded protein is CASSYTPGPREKLFF. V gene TRBV6-5 combines with J gene TRBJ1-4; D remains ambiguous. The CDR3 has 15 residues. V gave up 2 bases and J gave up 8 bases, with 15 bases separating them. Germline V lookup: CDR1 MNHEY, CDR2 SVGAGI.

This clonotype was seen only a few times. V and J are TRBV6-5 and TRBJ1-2; 9 bases map to TRBD1. CDR3 size: 16 residues. The germline gives CDR1 MNHEY, CDR2 SVGAGI. V dropped 2 bases and J dropped 0; count of bases not matched to a gene: 4. CDR3 sequence: CASSYPQGASNYGYTF. In nucleotides, the CDR3 is TGTGCCAGCAGTTACCCACAGGGGGCGTCTAACTATGGCTACACCTTC.

V gene TRBV11-1 combines with J gene TRBJ2-1; 10 nucleotides line up with TRBD1. V trimming: 4 bases; J trimming: 2 bases; junction bases outside the gene matches: 14. There are 19 residues in the CDR3. Germline loops: CDR1 SGHAT, CDR2 FQDESV (reference sequence). The CDR3 loop reads CASSYGRDRGYPAYNEQFF. The CDR3 nucleotides are TGTGCCAGCAGCTACGGTCGGGACAGGGGATACCCAGCCTACAATGAGCAGTTCTTC.

V is TRBV3-1 and J is TRBJ1-2; D ambiguous. V was cut by 2 bases and J by 3 bases, with 10 bases left in between. This CDR3 has 14 amino acids. CDR1 and CDR2 (germline): LGHDT, YNNKEL (reference sequence). DNA for the CDR3: TGTGCCAGCAGCCAAAGACTGGGAGACTATGGCTACACCTTC. This gives the protein CASSQRLGDYGYTF.

This clonotype was counted only a few times. The V call is TRBV20-1, the J call TRBJ1-6; TRBD1 is a possible D gene (6 bases). There are 15 residues in the CDR3. V was trimmed by 4 bases and J by 3 bases, leaving 13 bases between them. CDR1 and CDR2 (germline): DFQATT, SNEGSKA (reference sequence). CDR3 protein: CSATFGQNYNSPLHF. CDR3 nucleotide sequence: TGCAGTGCTACCTTCGGACAGAACTATAATTCACCCCTCCACTTT.

The rearrangement joins TRBV20-1 to TRBJ2-1, with 10 nucleotides matching TRBD2. CDR3 length equals 16 residues. Losses at the gene ends were 0 bases for V and 0 bases for J; bases not matched to a gene: 2. From germline, CDR1 is DFQATT and CDR2 SNEGSKA (reference sequence). This CDR3 is CSARDSSGSSYNEQFF. The CDR3 DNA is TGCAGTGCTAGAGATTCTAGCGGGAGCTCCTACAATGAGCAGTTCTTC.